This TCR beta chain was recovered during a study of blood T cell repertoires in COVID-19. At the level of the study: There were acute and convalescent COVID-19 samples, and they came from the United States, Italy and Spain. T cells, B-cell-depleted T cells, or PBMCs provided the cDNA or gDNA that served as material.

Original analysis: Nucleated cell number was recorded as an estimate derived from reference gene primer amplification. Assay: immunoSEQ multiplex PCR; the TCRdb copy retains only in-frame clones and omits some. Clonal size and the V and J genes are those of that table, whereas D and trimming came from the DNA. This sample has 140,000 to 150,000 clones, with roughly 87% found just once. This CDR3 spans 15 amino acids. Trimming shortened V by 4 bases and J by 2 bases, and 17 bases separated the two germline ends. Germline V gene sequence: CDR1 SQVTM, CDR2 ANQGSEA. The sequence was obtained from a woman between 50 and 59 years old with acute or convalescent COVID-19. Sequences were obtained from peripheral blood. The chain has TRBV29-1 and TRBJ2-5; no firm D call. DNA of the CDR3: TGCAGCGTTGGGATGGGCAGTTATTTTCAAGAGACCCAGTACTTC. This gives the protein CSVGMGSYFQETQYF. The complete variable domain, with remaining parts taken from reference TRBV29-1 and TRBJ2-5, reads SAVISQKPSRDICQRGTSLTIQCQVDSQVTMMFWYRQQPGQSLTLIATANQGSEATYESGFVIDKFPISRPNLTFSTLTVSNMSPEDSSIYLCSVGMGSYFQETQYFGPGTRLLVL.